The next 3 T cell receptor beta chains were all read from a single sample in a study of blood T cell repertoires in COVID-19. Clones were sequenced by immunoSEQ multiplex PCR, and TCRdb holds only the in-frame ones, with some missing. The data show 120,000 to 150,000 clones, 70% to 90% seen once. The specimen sequenced was peripheral blood. These receptors originate from a human donor with acute or convalescent COVID-19. The donor label of this sample is uncertain.

The rearrangement uses TRBV3-1 (or the pseudogene TRBV3-2) and TRBJ2-5; TRBD2 matches 7 bases. Trimming cost V 3 bases and J 4 bases; bases outside gene matches: 8. This CDR3 has 15 residues. Per the germline V gene, CDR1 is LGHDT and CDR2 is YNNKEL (reference sequence). CDR3 protein: CASSQARRGRETQYF. In nucleotides, the CDR3 is TGTGCCAGCAGCCAGGCCCGGCGGGGGAGAGAGACCCAGTACTTC.

The V call is TRBV27, the J call TRBJ2-7; 11 bases are a match to TRBD2. Trimming took 5 bases from V and 0 from J; bases not matched to a gene: 6. The CDR3 loop spans 16 amino acids. Germline values: CDR1 MNHEY, CDR2 SMNVEV (reference sequence). The DNA of the CDR3 is TGTGCCAGCAGTAGACTAGCGGGGTTCACCTCCTACGAGCAGTACTTC. Translated: CASSRLAGFTSYEQYF.

The chain has TRBV28 and TRBJ2-5; a possible D gene is TRBD1 (5 bases). Trimming stripped 5 bases from V and 2 bases from J, with 15 bases between. Germline loops: CDR1 MDHEN, CDR2 SYDVKM. This CDR3 is built from 15 residues. In nucleotides, the CDR3 is TGTGCCAGCAGTCCGCCGCCAGGGTGGCAAGAGACCCAGTACTTC. Translated: CASSPPPGWQETQYF.